Listed below are T cell receptor beta chains from one sample, sequenced in a study of control samples from healthy donors and cancer patients. Method: immunoSEQ multiplex PCR; TCRdb's copy keeps in-frame clones and lacks some. The sample has about 170,000 clones; around 91% are singletons. Material for sequencing was blood. All receptors derive from a woman aged 30 to 39 in good health. Both conserved end residues are part of each CDR3. The D gene is left open where the match is weak. Rows may omit the clone size; those that give it use once, few, many or a size class.

DNA: TGTGCCAGCAGCTTAGCAGGGGGCACAGATACGCAGTATTTT; CDR3: CASSLAGGTDTQYF; D: .; V: TRBV13; length: 14; size: .; J: TRBJ2-3
DNA: TGTGCCATCAGTGCGGTAGCGGGTAGCACAGATACGCAGTATTTT; CDR3: CAISAVAGSTDTQYF; D: TRBD2; V: TRBV10-3; length: 15; size: .; J: TRBJ2-3
DNA: TGTGCCAGCTCACCAACCGGGGGCACTGAAGCTTTCTTT; CDR3: CASSPTGGTEAFF; D: .; V: TRBV18; length: 13; size: .; J: TRBJ1-1
DNA: TGTGCCAGCAGCATGGACAGGGGGCTTTCACCCCTCCACTTT; CDR3: CASSMDRGLSPLHF; D: TRBD1; V: TRBV5-4; length: 14; size: .; J: TRBJ1-6
DNA: TGTGCCACCCAAGGACAGGGTGGGAATCAGCCCCAGCATTTT; CDR3: CATQGQGGNQPQHF; D: TRBD1; V: TRBV15; length: 14; size: .; J: TRBJ1-5
DNA: TGTGCCAGCAGCCGGGACTTGGGCACAGATACGCAGTATTTT; CDR3: CASSRDLGTDTQYF; D: .; V: TRBV7-9; length: 14; size: .; J: TRBJ2-3
DNA: TGTGCCAGCAGTTACAAGACCTACGAGCAGTACTTC; CDR3: CASSYKTYEQYF; D: .; V: TRBV28; length: 12; size: .; J: TRBJ2-7
DNA: TGTGCCAGCAGCCAACCGACTAGCGGGGGGTCCTACGAGCAGTACTTC; CDR3: CASSQPTSGGSYEQYF; D: TRBD2; V: TRBV3-1/TRBV3-2; length: 16; size: .; J: TRBJ2-7
DNA: TGTGCTAGTGGTTTGCCCCGACTACCCTGGACTAGCGGGAGTCACACCGGGGAGCTGTTTTTT; CDR3: CASGLPRLPWTSGSHTGELFF; D: TRBD2; V: TRBV12-5; length: 21; size: .; J: TRBJ2-2
DNA: TGTGCCAGCACTCGGGAGGACAGGGCTCCCTACGAGCAGTACTTC; CDR3: CASTREDRAPYEQYF; D: .; V: TRBV5-6; length: 15; size: .; J: TRBJ2-7
DNA: TGTGCCACCAGCAGGGGGGCTGGTGGGGGACAAACGAACACTGAAGCTTTCTTT; CDR3: CATSRGAGGGQTNTEAFF; D: .; V: TRBV15; length: 18; size: .; J: TRBJ1-1
DNA: TGTGCCAGCAGGCAGGGGGCCCTTAATGAAAAACTGTTTTTT; CDR3: CASRQGALNEKLFF; D: TRBD1; V: TRBV2; length: 14; size: .; J: TRBJ1-4
DNA: TGTGCCTGGGCAGGGAGGGAGCAGTACTTC; CDR3: CAWAGREQYF; D: .; V: TRBV30; length: 10; size: .; J: TRBJ2-7
DNA: TGTGCCAGCAGCTTAGGAACAGGGCGTTCACCCCTCCACTTT; CDR3: CASSLGTGRSPLHF; D: .; V: TRBV7-9; length: 14; size: .; J: TRBJ1-6
DNA: TGTGCCAGCAGCGCCACCGGACAGGCGGACTATGGCTACACCTTC; CDR3: CASSATGQADYGYTF; D: TRBD1; V: TRBV6-5; length: 15; size: .; J: TRBJ1-2
DNA: TGTGCCAGCACCAGGGACAGGGGGAACTATGGCTACACCTTC; CDR3: CASTRDRGNYGYTF; D: TRBD1; V: TRBV2; length: 14; size: .; J: TRBJ1-2
DNA: TGTGCCAGCAGCTTGGCGTCAGGGGGATCGAACACTGAAGCTTTCTTT; CDR3: CASSLASGGSNTEAFF; D: TRBD1; V: TRBV5-4; length: 16; size: .; J: TRBJ1-1
DNA: TGTGCCAGCTCACCACGGACAGGGGATATCTATGGCTACACCTTC; CDR3: CASSPRTGDIYGYTF; D: TRBD1; V: TRBV18; length: 15; size: .; J: TRBJ1-2
DNA: TGTGCCAGCAGTAATGCCGGGACCACGGGTGAGCAGTTCTTC; CDR3: CASSNAGTTGEQFF; D: .; V: TRBV6-2/TRBV6-3; length: 14; size: .; J: TRBJ2-1
DNA: TGCGCCAGCAGCCAACCCAGACAGGGTCTGAACACTGAAGCTTTCTTT; CDR3: CASSQPRQGLNTEAFF; D: TRBD1; V: TRBV4-1; length: 16; size: .; J: TRBJ1-1
DNA: TGTGCCAGCAGGGGACTAGCGCCCTCCTACGAGCAGTACTTC; CDR3: CASRGLAPSYEQYF; D: TRBD2; V: TRBV2; length: 14; size: .; J: TRBJ2-7
DNA: TGTGCCAGCAGCCGTGGGACTAGCGGGAGAGGGACAGATACGCAGTATTTT; CDR3: CASSRGTSGRGTDTQYF; D: TRBD2; V: TRBV7-9; length: 17; size: .; J: TRBJ2-3
DNA: TGTGCCAGCAGTCCAGGGGGCGCGGGCTATGGCTACACCTTC; CDR3: CASSPGGAGYGYTF; D: TRBD1; V: TRBV28; length: 14; size: few; J: TRBJ1-2
DNA: TGTGCCAGCAGTTTAATGACCGGGACTAGCGGGAGATCTGAGCAGTTCTTC; CDR3: CASSLMTGTSGRSEQFF; D: TRBD2; V: TRBV28; length: 17; size: .; J: TRBJ2-1
DNA: TGCGCCAGCAGCTTGGGGGACAGGGCAAACTATGGCTACACCTTC; CDR3: CASSLGDRANYGYTF; D: TRBD1; V: TRBV5-1; length: 15; size: .; J: TRBJ1-2
DNA: TGTGCCAGCAGCTTAGGGGAGCGGAGCTCCTACGAGCAGTACTTC; CDR3: CASSLGERSSYEQYF; D: .; V: TRBV11-3; length: 15; size: .; J: TRBJ2-7
DNA: TGTGCCAGCAGTTACTCGCGGGGCTCCTACGAGCAGTACTTC; CDR3: CASSYSRGSYEQYF; D: .; V: TRBV6-2/TRBV6-3; length: 14; size: .; J: TRBJ2-7
DNA: TGTGCCAGCTCACCAAGCCAGGGGGCCTCTGGAAACACCATATATTTT; CDR3: CASSPSQGASGNTIYF; D: TRBD1; V: TRBV18; length: 16; size: .; J: TRBJ1-3
DNA: TGTGCCAGCAGCTTACCCCGGGCAGGGGCCACTGAAGCTTTCTTT; CDR3: CASSLPRAGATEAFF; D: .; V: TRBV7-2; length: 15; size: .; J: TRBJ1-1
DNA: TGCGCCAGCAGCCAAGATCAGCGGACAGCTAATGAAAAACTGTTTTTT; CDR3: CASSQDQRTANEKLFF; D: .; V: TRBV4-1; length: 16; size: .; J: TRBJ1-4
DNA: TGTGCCAGCAGCATAGGACTAAACCAAGAGACCCAGTACTTC; CDR3: CASSIGLNQETQYF; D: .; V: TRBV5-4; length: 14; size: .; J: TRBJ2-5
DNA: TGTGCCAGCAGTACAGGGGTTAATCAGCCCCAGCATTTT; CDR3: CASSTGVNQPQHF; D: TRBD1; V: TRBV2; length: 13; size: once; J: TRBJ1-5
DNA: TGTGCCAGCAGCCAGGGGACAGATACGCAGTATTTT; CDR3: CASSQGTDTQYF; D: .; V: TRBV7-2; length: 12; size: .; J: TRBJ2-3